The T cell receptor beta chain under discussion was sequenced for a study of blood T cell repertoires in COVID-19. Study in general: From the United States, Italy and Spain came samples of acute and convalescent COVID-19.

Germline-derived CDR1 and CDR2 are KGHSH and LQKENI. The CDR3 is 12 residues long. The V end was cut by 3 bases, the J end by 6 bases, with 5 bases between. Original handling: Reference gene primer amplification in the assay estimated nucleated cell counts. Here immunoSEQ multiplex PCR was the method, and the copy in TCRdb shows in-frame clones only, minus some. V, J and clone size were drawn from that table, and D and trimming were deduced from the DNA. The sample contains 95,000 to 150,000 clones, approximately 87% of which appear only once. The material sequenced was peripheral blood. The source is a woman aged 70-85 years with acute or convalescent COVID-19. The chain has TRBV18 and TRBJ2-2; no clear D. The CDR3 DNA follows: TGTGCCAGCTCACCCTCTGCCGGGGAGCTGTTTTTT. Protein sequence: CASSPSAGELFF.